This TCR beta chain was documented in a study of cytomegalovirus exposure and HLA in healthy donors. As concerns this clone: Antigen: not known.

Method: immunoSEQ multiplex PCR; TCRdb's copy keeps in-frame clones and lacks some. The sample shows under 150,000 clones, about 89% of them seen only once. Whole-study results and caveats: Researchers counted around 170 TCR beta chains as cytomegalovirus-associated.

Per the germline V gene, CDR1 is MNHNY and CDR2 is SVGAGI (reference sequence). This CDR3 region has 14 residues. Germline trimming cut 2 bases from V and 7 bases from J; bases unmatched to any gene: 7. The chain uses TRBV6-6 and TRBJ2-7; TRBD2 matches at 8 bases. Input material: PBMCs. The source of this sequence is a man aged 18 to 30 in good health and CMV-seronegative. CDR3 region: CASSYIGGDWEQYF. The CDR3 coding sequence is TGTGCCAGCAGTTACATCGGGGGGGACTGGGAGCAGTACTTC.